These T cell receptor beta chains were read from a single sample in a study of OX40 agonist ivuxolimab in advanced cancers. The data were produced by immunoSEQ multiplex PCR, yet TCRdb's version contains in-frame clones alone and is incomplete. The sample yields approximately 87,000 clones, about 92% seen once. This specimen consisted of CD4+ or CD8+ T cells sorted from blood, obtained in a trial of the OX40 agonist ivuxolimab. These receptors were taken from an adult with an advanced solid tumor such as melanoma, head and neck, liver or kidney cancer. The CDR3 runs from the conserved cysteine through the conserved F or W.

TRBJ2-1	TRBV10-1	CASSDAGQMGEQFF
TRBJ1-5	TRBV6-1	CASSATGTHPRQPQHF
TRBJ2-7	TRBV4-1	CASSQGRGTLYEQYF
TRBJ1-2	TRBV29-1	CSVPNSRRYGYTF
TRBJ1-2	TRBV7-8	CASSFGTGVVSYTF
TRBJ1-2	TRBV14	CASSQERGAINYGYTF
TRBJ1-2	TRBV9	CASSGQGGHGYTF
TRBJ1-1	TRBV25-1	CASSVAGNTEAFF
TRBJ1-1	TRBV29-1	CSVIQDITEAFF
TRBJ2-3	TRBV18	CASSPIDLAPTDTQYF
TRBJ2-7	TRBV10-2	CASLRGDYEQYF
TRBJ1-2	TRBV4-1	CASSQDQSSVGGAGYTF
TRBJ2-1	TRBV2	CASSEGVAFLNEQFF
TRBJ1-1	TRBV7-2	CASSLGASVNTEAFF
TRBJ2-7	TRBV5-4	CASSGGLELSEQYF
TRBJ2-2	TRBV2	CASEGVNSGELFF
TRBJ1-1	TRBV6-5	CASSYSEGRHEAFF
TRBJ1-1	TRBV13	CASSERQRGLNTEAFF
TRBJ2-1	TRBV13	CASSLEGDSGLAGDNEQFF
TRBJ2-1	TRBV27	CASSLSGSGEQFF
TRBJ2-7	TRBV4-2	CASSQDPGHRDNEQYF
TRBJ2-7	TRBV4-1	CASSQVGGTGTGGYEQYF
TRBJ1-2	TRBV7-6	CASSPNPSILYGYTF
TRBJ2-1	TRBV2	CASSGTSGNSYNEQFF
TRBJ2-7	TRBV19	CASSRLAQIHYEQYF
TRBJ2-3	TRBV4-3	CASSQVLIAGAPGDTQYF
TRBJ1-3	TRBV13	CASSYGNRGLGNTIYF
TRBJ1-5	TRBV6-6	CASSPGSPGRQPQHF
TRBJ2-7	TRBV29-1	CSVEQDDYEQYF
TRBJ2-7	TRBV5-5	CASNLAGAGNEQYF
TRBJ2-3	TRBV15	CATSRVGDTQYF
TRBJ2-1	TRBV4-1	CASSQVPQAGGPGNEQFF
TRBJ1-2	TRBV30	CARWEVGYTF
TRBJ1-5	TRBV6-1	CASSEWGAFNSNQPQHF
TRBJ2-1	TRBV27	CASKGGGGFDEQFF
TRBJ1-2	TRBV14	CASSRTGNYGYTF
TRBJ2-3	TRBV6-1	CASSEAIERGGTDTQYF
TRBJ2-3	TRBV27	CASSPEGGGTQYF
TRBJ2-7	TRBV5-6	CASSLVGRDNYEQYF
TRBJ1-2	TRBV6-5	CASTPGQAPYGYTF
TRBJ1-1	TRBV6-1	CASSAGRTEAFF
TRBJ2-1	TRBV5-1	CASSLGRGGPYNEQFF
TRBJ1-6	TRBV5-4	CASSATGLGSPLHF
TRBJ2-7	TRBV30	CAWSPSPGPSEQYF
TRBJ1-1	TRBV6-5	CASSYSRLGTEAFF
TRBJ2-5	TRBV9	CASSGLAGGPGVTQYF
TRBJ2-1	TRBV7-9	CASSLVPSYNEQFF
TRBJ1-1	TRBV6-6	CASSYGFEDEAFF
TRBJ2-5	TRBV7-2	CASSLKGAEETQYF
TRBJ1-3	TRBV10-3	CAISTSGTGGDTIYF
TRBJ1-4	TRBV28	CASTARTWDRLNLNEKLFF
TRBJ2-1	TRBV27	CASSPGTGGMTEQFF
TRBJ2-7	TRBV2	CASRYTGTEDYEQYF
TRBJ2-2	TRBV30	CAWDWREREELFF